This T cell receptor beta chain was profiled in a study of T cell changes during pregnancy in multiple sclerosis. Trimming at V came to 3 bases and at J to 8 bases, leaving 5 bases not matched to a gene. The CDR3 has 14 amino acids. CDR1 is SGHRS, CDR2 YFSETQ, per germline. The method was immunoSEQ multiplex PCR; TCRdb's version includes in-frame clones alone and lacks a portion of them. The data contain some 26,000 clones, around nine tenths of them singletons. This TCR was recovered from a female donor in good health, enrolled as a control in a pregnancy study. The sample was CD4+ T cells from peripheral blood mononuclear cells, taken in the first trimester of pregnancy. V and J are TRBV5-1 and TRBJ1-6; 7 bases map to TRBD1. The CDR3 DNA reads as TGCGCCAGCAGCTCCGGACAGGACTATTCACCCCTCCACTTT. Translating gives CASSSGQDYSPLHF.